This TCR beta chain was found in a study of post-analysis software for immune sequencing data. J gave up 4 bases and V 5 bases, and 5 bases lay outside the gene matches. Germline CDR1 SEHNR, CDR2 FQNEAQ (reference sequence). This CDR3 is built from 16 residues. Turning to this clonotype: Its antigen is as yet unknown.

Points from the study as a whole: There was significantly lower normalized Chao1 diversity in multiple sclerosis patients than in controls. Samples from one preparation batch, clustered by F measure, grouped strongly together. Controls had lower frequencies than patients of four or five TRBV segments, which included TRBV5-6, TRBV5-1 and TRBV20-1.

The library was made from cDNA and included unique molecular identifiers. T cells, roughly 0.9 to 11 million of them, yielded roughly 470,000 cDNA molecules. Each CDR3 protein is one row after TCRdb ran MiXCR on the PCR reads. The table lists 600,000 to 700,000 distinct CDR3 sequences, about 60% of them singletons. The sequence came from a girl aged 2 to 10 with multiple sclerosis. The rearrangement joins TRBV7-9 to TRBJ2-1, with 13 bases identical to TRBD2. The sequencing input was blood. CDR3 bases: TGTGCCAGCAGCCGGGGGACTAGCGGGGAGTACAATGAGCAGTTCTTC. Translating it yields CASSRGTSGEYNEQFF.